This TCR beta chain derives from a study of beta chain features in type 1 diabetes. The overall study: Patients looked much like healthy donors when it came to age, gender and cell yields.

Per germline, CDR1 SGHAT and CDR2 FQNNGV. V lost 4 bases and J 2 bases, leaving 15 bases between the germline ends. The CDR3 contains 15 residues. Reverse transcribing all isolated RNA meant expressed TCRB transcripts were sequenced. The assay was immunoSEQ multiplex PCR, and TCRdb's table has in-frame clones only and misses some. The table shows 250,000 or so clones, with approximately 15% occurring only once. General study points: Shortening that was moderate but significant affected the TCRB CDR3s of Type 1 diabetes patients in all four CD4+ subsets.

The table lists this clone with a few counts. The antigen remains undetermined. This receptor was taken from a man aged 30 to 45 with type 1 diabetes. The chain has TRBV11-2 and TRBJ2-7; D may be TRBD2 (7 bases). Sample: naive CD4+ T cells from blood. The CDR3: CASSSLGGRPYEQYF. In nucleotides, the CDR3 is TGTGCCAGCAGCTCCCTCGGGGGGCGACCCTACGAGCAGTACTTC.